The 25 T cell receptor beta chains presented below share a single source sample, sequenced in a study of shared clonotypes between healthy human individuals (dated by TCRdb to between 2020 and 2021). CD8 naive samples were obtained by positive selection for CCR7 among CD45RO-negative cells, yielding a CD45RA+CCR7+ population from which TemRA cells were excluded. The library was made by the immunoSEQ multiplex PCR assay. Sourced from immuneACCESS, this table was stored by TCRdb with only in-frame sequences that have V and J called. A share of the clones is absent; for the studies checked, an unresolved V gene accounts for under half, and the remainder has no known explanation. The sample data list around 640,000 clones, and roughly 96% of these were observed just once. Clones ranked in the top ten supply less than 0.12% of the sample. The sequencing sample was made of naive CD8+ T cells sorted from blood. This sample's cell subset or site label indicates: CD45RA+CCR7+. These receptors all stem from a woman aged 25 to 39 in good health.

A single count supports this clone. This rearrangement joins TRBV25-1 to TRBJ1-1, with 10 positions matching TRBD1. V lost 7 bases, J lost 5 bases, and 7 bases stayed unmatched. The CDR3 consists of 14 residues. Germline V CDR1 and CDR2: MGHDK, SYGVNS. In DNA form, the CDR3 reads TGTGCCAGCACCTTGACAGGGGGCCAAACTGAAGCTTTCTTT. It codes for CASTLTGGQTEAFF.

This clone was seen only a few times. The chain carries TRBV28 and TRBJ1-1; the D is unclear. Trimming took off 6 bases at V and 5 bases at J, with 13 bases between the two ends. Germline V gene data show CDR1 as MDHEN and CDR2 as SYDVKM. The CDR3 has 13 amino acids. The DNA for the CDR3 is TGTGCCAGCAGCTACACGACGGGGACTGAAGCTTTCTTT. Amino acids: CASSYTTGTEAFF.

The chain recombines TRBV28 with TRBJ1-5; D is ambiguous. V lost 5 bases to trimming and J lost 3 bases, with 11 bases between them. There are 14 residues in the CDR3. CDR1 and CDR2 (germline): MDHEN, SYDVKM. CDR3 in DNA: TGTGCCAGCAGTCTACAGTTTCCCAATCAGCCCCAGCATTTT. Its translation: CASSLQFPNQPQHF.

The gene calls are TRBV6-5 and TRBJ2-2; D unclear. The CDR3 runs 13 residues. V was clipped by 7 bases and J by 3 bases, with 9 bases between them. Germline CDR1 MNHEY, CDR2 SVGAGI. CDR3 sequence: CASTYSYTGELFF. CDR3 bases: TGTGCCAGCACCTATAGCTACACCGGGGAGCTGTTTTTT.

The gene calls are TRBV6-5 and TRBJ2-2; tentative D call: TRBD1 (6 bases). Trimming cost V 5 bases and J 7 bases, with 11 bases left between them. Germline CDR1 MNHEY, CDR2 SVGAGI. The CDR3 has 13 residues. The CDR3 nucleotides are TGTGCCAGCAGTCCCGGGACATACGGGGAGCTGTTTTTT. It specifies CASSPGTYGELFF.

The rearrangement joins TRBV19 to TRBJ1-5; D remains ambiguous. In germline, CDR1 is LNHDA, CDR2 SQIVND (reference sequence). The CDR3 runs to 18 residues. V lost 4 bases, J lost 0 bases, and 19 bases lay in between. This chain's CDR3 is CASSRDTGGFVSNQPQHF. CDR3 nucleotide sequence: TGTGCCAGTAGTAGAGACACTGGAGGTTTTGTTAGCAATCAGCCCCAGCATTTT.

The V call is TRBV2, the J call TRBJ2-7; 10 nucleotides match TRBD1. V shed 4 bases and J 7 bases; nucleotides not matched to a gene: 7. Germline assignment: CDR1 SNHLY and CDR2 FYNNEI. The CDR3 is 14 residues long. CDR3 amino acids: CASSGRQGAREQYF. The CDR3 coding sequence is TGTGCCAGCAGTGGGAGACAGGGGGCGAGGGAGCAGTACTTC.

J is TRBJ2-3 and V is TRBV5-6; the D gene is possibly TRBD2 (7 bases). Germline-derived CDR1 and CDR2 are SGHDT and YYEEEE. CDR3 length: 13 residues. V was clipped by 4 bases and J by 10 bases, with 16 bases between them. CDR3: CASSEGDYHPQYF. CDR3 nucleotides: TGTGCCAGCAGCGAGGGGGACTATCACCCGCAGTATTTT.

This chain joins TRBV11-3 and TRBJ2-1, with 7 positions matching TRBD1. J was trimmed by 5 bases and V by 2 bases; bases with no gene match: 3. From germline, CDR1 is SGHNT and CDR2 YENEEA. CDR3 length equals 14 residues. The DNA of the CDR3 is TGTGCCAGCAGCTTAACAGGGGCCCACAATGAGCAGTTCTTC. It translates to CASSLTGAHNEQFF.

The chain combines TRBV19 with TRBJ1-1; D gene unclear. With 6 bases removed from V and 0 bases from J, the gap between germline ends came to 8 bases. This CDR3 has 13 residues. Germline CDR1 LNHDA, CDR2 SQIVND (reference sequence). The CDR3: CASRRTVNTEAFF. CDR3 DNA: TGTGCCAGTAGGAGGACGGTGAACACTGAAGCTTTCTTT.

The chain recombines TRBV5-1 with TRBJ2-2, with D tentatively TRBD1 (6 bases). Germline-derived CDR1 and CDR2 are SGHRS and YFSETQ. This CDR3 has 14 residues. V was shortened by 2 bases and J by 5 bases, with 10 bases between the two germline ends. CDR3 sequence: CASSFTGWTGELFF. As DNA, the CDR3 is TGCGCCAGCAGCTTTACAGGGTGGACCGGGGAGCTGTTTTTT. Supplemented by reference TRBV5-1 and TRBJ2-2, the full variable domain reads KAGVTQTPRYLIKTRGQQVTLSCSPISGHRSVSWYQQTPGQGLQFLFEYFSETQRNKGNFPGRFSGRQFSNSRSEMNVSTLELGDSALYLCASSFTGWTGELFFGEGSRLTVL.

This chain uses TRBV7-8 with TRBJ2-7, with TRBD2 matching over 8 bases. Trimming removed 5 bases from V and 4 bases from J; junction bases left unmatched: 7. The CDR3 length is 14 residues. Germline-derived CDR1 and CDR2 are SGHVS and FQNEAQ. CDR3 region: CASSAGLDHYEQYF. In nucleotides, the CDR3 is TGTGCCAGCAGCGCGGGACTAGATCATTACGAGCAGTACTTC.

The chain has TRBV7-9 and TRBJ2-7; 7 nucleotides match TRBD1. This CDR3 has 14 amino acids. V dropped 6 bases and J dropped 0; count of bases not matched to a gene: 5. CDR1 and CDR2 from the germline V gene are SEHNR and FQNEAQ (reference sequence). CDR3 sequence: CASRPTGYSYEQYF. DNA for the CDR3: TGTGCCAGCAGACCGACAGGGTACTCCTACGAGCAGTACTTC. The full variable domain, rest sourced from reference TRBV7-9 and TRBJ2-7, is DTGVSQNPRHKITKRGQNVTFRCDPISEHNRLYWYRQTLGQGPEFLTYFQNEAQLEKSRLLSDRFSAERPKGSFSTLEIQRTEQGDSAMYLCASRPTGYSYEQYFGPGTRLTVT.

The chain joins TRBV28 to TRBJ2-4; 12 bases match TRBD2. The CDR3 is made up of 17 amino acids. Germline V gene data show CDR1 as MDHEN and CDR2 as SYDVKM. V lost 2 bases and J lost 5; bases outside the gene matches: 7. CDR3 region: CASSLRLAGVYENIQYF. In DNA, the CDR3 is TGTGCCAGCAGTTTACGACTAGCGGGAGTCTATGAAAACATTCAGTACTTC.

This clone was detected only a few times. DNA of the CDR3: TGTGCCAGCCCGGGACAGGGGTCCACGAACACTGAAGCTTTCTTT. Encoded protein: CASPGQGSTNTEAFF. V usage is TRBV28 and J usage is TRBJ1-1, with TRBD1 identical over 10 bases. CDR1 is MDHEN, CDR2 SYDVKM, per germline. V trimming: 8 bases; J trimming: 1 base; junction bases outside the gene matches: 7. This CDR3 has 15 amino acids.

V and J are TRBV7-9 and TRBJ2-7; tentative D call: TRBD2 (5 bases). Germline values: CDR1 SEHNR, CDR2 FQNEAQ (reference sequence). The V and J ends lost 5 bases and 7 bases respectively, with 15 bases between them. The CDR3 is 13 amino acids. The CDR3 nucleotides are TGTGCCAGCAGCCTTCCGGAGGACGGGGAGCAGTACTTC. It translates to CASSLPEDGEQYF.

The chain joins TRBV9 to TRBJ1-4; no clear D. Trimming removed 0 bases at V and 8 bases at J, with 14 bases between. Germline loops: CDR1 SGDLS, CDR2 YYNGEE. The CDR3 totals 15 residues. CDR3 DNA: TGTGCCAGCAGCGTAGTGGAGGGATCACTCGAAAAACTGTTTTTT. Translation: CASSVVEGSLEKLFF. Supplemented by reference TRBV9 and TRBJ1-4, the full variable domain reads DSGVTQTPKHLITATGQRVTLRCSPRSGDLSVYWYQQSLDQGLQFLIQYYNGEERAKGNILERFSAQQFPDLHSELNLSSLELGDSALYFCASSVVEGSLEKLFFGSGTQLSVL.

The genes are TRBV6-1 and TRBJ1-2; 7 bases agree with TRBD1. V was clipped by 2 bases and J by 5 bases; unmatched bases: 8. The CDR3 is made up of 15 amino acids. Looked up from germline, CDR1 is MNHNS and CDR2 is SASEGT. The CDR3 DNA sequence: TGTGCCAGCAGTGAATCCCCGGGACAGCGATATGGCTACACCTTC. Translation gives CASSESPGQRYGYTF.

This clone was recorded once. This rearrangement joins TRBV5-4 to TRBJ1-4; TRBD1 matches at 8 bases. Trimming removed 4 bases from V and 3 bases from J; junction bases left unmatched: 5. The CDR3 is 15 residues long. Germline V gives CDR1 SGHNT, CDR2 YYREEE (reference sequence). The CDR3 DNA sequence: TGTGCCAGCAGCCTCCAGGGGGCCGCTAATGAAAAACTGTTTTTT. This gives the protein CASSLQGAANEKLFF.

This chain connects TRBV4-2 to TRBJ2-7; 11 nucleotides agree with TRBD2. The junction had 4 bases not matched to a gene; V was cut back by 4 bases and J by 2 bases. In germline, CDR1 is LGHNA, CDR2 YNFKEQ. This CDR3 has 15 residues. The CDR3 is CASSPSTSGTYEQYF. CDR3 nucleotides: TGTGCCAGCAGCCCATCGACTAGCGGGACCTACGAGCAGTACTTC.

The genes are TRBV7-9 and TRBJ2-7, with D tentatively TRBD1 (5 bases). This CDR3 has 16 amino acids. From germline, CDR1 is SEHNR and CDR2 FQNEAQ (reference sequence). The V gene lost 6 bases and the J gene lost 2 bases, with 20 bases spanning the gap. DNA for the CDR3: TGTGCCAGCAGTTATAGGTTGCAGGGAACGGCCTACGAGCAGTACTTC. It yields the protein CASSYRLQGTAYEQYF. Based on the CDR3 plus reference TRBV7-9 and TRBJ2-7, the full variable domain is DTGVSQNPRHKITKRGQNVTFRCDPISEHNRLYWYRQTLGQGPEFLTYFQNEAQLEKSRLLSDRFSAERPKGSFSTLEIQRTEQGDSAMYLCASSYRLQGTAYEQYFGPGTRLTVT.

The CDR3 DNA reads as TGCGCCAGCAGGCCTGGACTAGTGGGAGGGAGGAACGAGCAGTACTTC. It specifies CASRPGLVGGRNEQYF. The chain is built from TRBV5-1 and TRBJ2-7, with 7 bases lining up with TRBD2. The CDR3 spans 16 residues. The V and J ends lost 5 bases and 5 bases, in that order; junction bases with no gene match: 16. CDR1 and CDR2 from the germline V gene are SGHRS and YFSETQ. Looking up the rest from reference TRBV5-1 and TRBJ2-7 gives the full variable domain: KAGVTQTPRYLIKTRGQQVTLSCSPISGHRSVSWYQQTPGQGLQFLFEYFSETQRNKGNFPGRFSGRQFSNSRSEMNVSTLELGDSALYLCASRPGLVGGRNEQYFGPGTRLTVT.

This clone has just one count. The CDR3 DNA reads TGTGCCAGCAGCCTCGAGGTGGTCACAGATACGCAGTATTTT. This sequence encodes CASSLEVVTDTQYF. This chain joins TRBV7-6 and TRBJ2-3, with D unresolved. The CDR3 contains 14 residues. From germline, CDR1 is SGHVS and CDR2 FNYEAQ. The V end lost 5 bases, the J end lost 2 bases, and 11 bases lay between the germline ends.

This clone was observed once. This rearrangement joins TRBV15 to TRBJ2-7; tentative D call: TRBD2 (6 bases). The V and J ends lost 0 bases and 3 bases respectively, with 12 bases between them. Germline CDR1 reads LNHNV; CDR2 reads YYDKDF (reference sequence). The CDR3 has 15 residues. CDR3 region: CATSRDKGGDYEQYF. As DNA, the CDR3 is TGTGCCACCAGCAGAGATAAAGGAGGGGACTACGAGCAGTACTTC.

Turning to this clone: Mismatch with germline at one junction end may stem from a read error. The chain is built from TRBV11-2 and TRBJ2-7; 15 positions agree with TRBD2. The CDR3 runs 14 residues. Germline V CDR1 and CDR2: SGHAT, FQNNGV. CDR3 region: CASSSTGTSGRKHF. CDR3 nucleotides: TGTGCCAGCAGCTCCACCGGGACTAGCGGGAGGAAGCACTTC.